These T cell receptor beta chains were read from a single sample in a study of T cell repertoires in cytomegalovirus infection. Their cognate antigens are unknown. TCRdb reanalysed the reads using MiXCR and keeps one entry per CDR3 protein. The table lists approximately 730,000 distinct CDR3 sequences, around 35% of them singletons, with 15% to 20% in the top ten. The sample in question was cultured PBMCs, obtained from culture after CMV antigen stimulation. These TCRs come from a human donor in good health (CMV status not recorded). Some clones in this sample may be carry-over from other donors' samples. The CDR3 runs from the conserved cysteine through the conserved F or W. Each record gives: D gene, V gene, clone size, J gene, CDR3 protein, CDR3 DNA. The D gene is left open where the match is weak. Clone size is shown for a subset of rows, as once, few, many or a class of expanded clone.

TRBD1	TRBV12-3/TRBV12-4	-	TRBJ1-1	CASSLGQGGSEAFF	TGTGCCAGCAGTTTGGGGCAGGGGGGCAGTGAAGCTTTCTTT
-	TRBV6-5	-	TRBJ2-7	CASSYGTGPNGYEQYF	TGTGCCAGCAGTTACGGAACAGGACCTAATGGATACGAGCAGTACTTC
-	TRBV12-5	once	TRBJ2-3	CASGLVLDGSISTDTQYF	TGTGCTAGTGGTTTGGTCCTGGACGGATCGATAAGCACAGATACGCAGTATTTT
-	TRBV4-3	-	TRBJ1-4	CASSQVPSLNEKLFF	TGCGCCAGCAGCCAAGTTCCCAGCCTAAATGAAAAACTGTTTTTT
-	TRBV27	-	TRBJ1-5	CASSLYGAVSNQPQHF	TGTGCCAGCAGTTTATACGGGGCGGTAAGCAATCAGCCCCAGCATTTT
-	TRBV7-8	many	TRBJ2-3	CASSFTPGLLSQYF	TGTGCCAGCAGTTTTACCCCGGGACTTCTGTCGCAGTATTTT
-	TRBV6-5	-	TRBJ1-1	CASSYAGTKGTEAFF	TGTGCCAGCAGTTACGCCGGGACCAAAGGGACTGAAGCTTTCTTT
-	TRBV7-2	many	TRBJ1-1	CASSFPTGTEAFF	TGTGCCAGCAGCTTCCCTACCGGCACTGAAGCTTTCTTT
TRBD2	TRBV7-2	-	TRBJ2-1	CASIELAGGYNEQFF	TGTGCCAGCATCGAATTAGCGGGAGGATACAATGAGCAGTTCTTC
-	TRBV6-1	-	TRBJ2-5	CASGPQPQETQYF	TGTGCCAGCGGACCCCAACCTCAAGAGACCCAGTACTTC
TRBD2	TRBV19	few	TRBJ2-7	CASSGTSGSPDSYEQYF	TGTGCCAGTAGCGGGACTAGCGGGAGCCCGGACTCCTACGAGCAGTACTTC
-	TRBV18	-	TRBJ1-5	CASSGTFNQPQHF	TGTGCCAGCTCCGGAACCTTTAATCAGCCCCAGCATTTT
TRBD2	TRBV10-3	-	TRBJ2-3	CAITGGGITDTQYF	TGTGCCATCACTGGCGGGGGGATCACAGATACGCAGTATTTT
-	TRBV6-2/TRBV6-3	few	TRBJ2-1	CASSRGAYNEQFF	TGTGCCAGTTCGAGGGGGGCCTACAATGAGCAGTTCTTC
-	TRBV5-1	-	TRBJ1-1	CASSLEGDRTEAFF	TGCGCCAGCAGCCTCGAAGGGGATAGGACTGAAGCTTTCTTT
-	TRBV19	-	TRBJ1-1	CASSMRQGSTEAFF	TGTGCCAGTAGTATGAGGCAGGGGAGCACTGAAGCTTTCTTT
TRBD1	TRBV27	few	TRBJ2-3	CASSPRTGAGNTQYF	TGTGCCAGCAGTCCTCGGACAGGGGCGGGAAATACGCAGTATTTT
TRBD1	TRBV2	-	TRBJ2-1	CATALDRGINEQFF	TGTGCCACCGCGCTGGACAGGGGGATTAATGAGCAGTTCTTC
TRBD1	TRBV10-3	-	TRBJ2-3	CAISPGQGGTDTQYF	TGTGCCATCAGTCCGGGACAGGGTGGCACAGATACGCAGTATTTT
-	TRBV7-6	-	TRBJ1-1	CASSSRAEAFF	TGTGCCAGCAGCTCGAGGGCTGAAGCTTTCTTT
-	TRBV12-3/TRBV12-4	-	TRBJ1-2	CASSYHNYGYTF	TGTGCCAGCAGTTACCACAACTATGGCTACACCTTC
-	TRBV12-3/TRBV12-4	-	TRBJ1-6	CASRRDTNSPLHF	TGTGCCAGCAGGCGGGACACAAATTCACCCCTCCACTTT
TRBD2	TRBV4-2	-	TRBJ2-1	CASSPPGLAGGRNEQFF	TGTGCCAGCAGCCCACCGGGACTAGCGGGGGGGCGGAATGAGCAGTTCTTC
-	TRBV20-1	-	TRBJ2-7	CSATTRGAASEQYF	TGCAGTGCCACCACGAGGGGTGCGGCTAGCGAGCAGTACTTC